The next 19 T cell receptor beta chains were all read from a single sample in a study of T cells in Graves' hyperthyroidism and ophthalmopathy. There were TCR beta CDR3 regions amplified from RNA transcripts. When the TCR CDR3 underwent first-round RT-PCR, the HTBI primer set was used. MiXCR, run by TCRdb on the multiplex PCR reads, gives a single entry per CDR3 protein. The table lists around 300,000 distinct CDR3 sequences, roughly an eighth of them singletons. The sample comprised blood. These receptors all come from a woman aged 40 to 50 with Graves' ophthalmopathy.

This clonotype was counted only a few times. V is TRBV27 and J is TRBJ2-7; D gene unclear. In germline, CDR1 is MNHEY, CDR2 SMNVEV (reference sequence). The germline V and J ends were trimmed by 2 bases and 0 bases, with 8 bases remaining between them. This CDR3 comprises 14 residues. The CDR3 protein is CASSLKVTSYEQYF. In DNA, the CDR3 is TGTGCCAGCAGTTTAAAAGTCACCTCCTACGAGCAGTACTTC.

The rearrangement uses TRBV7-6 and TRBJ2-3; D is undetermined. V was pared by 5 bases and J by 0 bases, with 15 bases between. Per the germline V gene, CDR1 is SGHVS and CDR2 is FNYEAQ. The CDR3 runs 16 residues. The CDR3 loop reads CASSPRHSTSTDTQYF. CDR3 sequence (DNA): TGTGCCAGCAGCCCGAGACACTCCACTAGCACAGATACGCAGTATTTT.

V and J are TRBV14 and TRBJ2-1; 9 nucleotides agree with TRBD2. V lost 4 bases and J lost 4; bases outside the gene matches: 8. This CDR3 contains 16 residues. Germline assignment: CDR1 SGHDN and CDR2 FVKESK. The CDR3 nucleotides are TGTGCCAGCAGCCGTAGCGGGAGCTCAGTATACAATGAGCAGTTCTTC. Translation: CASSRSGSSVYNEQFF. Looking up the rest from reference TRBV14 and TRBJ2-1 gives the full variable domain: EAGVTQFPSHSVIEKGQTVTLRCDPISGHDNLYWYRRVMGKEIKFLLHFVKESKQDESGMPNNRFLAERTGGTYSTLKVQPAELEDSGVYFCASSRSGSSVYNEQFFGPGTRLTVL.

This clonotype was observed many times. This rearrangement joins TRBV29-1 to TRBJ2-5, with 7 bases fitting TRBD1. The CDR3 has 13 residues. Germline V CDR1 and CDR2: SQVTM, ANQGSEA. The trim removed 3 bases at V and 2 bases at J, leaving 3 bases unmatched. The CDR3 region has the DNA TGCAGCGTTGAGTTGGACAGGCAAGAGACCCAGTACTTC. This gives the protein CSVELDRQETQYF.

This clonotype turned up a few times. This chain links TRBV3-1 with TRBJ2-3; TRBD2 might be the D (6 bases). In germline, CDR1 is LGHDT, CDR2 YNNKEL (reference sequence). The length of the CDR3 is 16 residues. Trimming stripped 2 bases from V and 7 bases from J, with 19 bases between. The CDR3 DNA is TGTGCCAGCAGCCAACTCCGGGACTCGATAATGAATACGCAGTATTTT. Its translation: CASSQLRDSIMNTQYF.

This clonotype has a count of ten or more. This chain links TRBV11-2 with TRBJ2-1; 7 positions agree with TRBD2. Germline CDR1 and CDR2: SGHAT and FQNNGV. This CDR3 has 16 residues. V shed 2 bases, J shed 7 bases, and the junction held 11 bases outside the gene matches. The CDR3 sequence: CASSLKGAGSGNEQFF. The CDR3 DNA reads TGTGCCAGCAGCTTAAAAGGAGCGGGGTCTGGAAATGAGCAGTTCTTC.

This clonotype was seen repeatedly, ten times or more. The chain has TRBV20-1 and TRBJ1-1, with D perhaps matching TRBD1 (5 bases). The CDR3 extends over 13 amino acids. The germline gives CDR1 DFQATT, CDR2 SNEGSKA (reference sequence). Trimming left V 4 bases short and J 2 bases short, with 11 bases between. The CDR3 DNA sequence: TGCAGTGCTAATACAGGTGTCAACACTGAAGCTTTCTTT. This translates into CSANTGVNTEAFF.

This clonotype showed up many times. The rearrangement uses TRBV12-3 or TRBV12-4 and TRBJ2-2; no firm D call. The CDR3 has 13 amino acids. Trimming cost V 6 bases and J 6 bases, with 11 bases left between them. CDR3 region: CASSRPHPGELFF. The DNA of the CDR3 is TGTGCCAGCAGCCGCCCCCACCCCGGGGAGCTGTTTTTT.

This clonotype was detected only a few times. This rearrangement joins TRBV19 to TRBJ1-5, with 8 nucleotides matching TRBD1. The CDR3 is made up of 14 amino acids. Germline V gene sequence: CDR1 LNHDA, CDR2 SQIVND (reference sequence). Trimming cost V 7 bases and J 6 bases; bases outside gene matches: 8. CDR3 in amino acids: CASKDRGAGQPQHF. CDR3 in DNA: TGTGCCAGTAAAGACAGGGGAGCGGGTCAGCCCCAGCATTTT.

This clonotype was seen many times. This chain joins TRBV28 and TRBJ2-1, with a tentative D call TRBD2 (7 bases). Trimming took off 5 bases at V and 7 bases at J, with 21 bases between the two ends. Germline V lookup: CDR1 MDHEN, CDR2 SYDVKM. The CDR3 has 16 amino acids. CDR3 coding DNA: TGTGCCAGCAGTCCTAGGGGGGAGGGCCAGCTGAATGAGCAGTTCTTC. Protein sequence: CASSPRGEGQLNEQFF.

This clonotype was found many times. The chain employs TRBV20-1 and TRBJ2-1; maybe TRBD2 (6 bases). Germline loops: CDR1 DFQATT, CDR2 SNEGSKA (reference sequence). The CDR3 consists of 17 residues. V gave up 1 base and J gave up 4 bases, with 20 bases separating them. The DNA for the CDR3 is TGCAGTGCTAGAGCGCCCGCGTCGGGAGCGGCTTACAATGAGCAGTTCTTC. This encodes CSARAPASGAAYNEQFF.

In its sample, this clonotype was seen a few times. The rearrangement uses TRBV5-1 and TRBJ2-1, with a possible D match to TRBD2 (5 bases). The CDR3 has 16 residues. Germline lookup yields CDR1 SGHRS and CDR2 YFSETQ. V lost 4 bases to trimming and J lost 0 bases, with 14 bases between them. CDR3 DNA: TGCGCCAGCAGCCTTTCGGGGTCAAGCTCCTACAATGAGCAGTTCTTC. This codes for CASSLSGSSSYNEQFF.

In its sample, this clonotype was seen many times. The CDR3 reads CASSLVPNGFGYEQYF. The CDR3 coding sequence is TGTGCCAGCAGCTTAGTGCCAAACGGCTTTGGGTACGAGCAGTACTTC. The J gene is TRBJ2-7, the V gene TRBV7-6; no firm D call. V was shortened by 1 base and J by 4 bases, with 17 bases between the two germline ends. This CDR3 contains 16 residues. Germline V gene data show CDR1 as SGHVS and CDR2 as FNYEAQ.

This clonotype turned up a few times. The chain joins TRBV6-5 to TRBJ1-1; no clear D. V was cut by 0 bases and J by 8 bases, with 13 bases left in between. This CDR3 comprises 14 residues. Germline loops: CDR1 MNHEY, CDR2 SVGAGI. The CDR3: CASSYSMTSNEAFF. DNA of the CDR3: TGTGCCAGCAGTTACTCGATGACATCCAACGAAGCTTTCTTT.

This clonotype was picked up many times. CDR3 in amino acids: CASSLLLGGGRMNNEQFF. In DNA form, the CDR3 reads TGTGCCAGCAGTTTACTCCTCGGTGGGGGGCGGATGAACAATGAGCAGTTCTTC. The chain couples TRBV12-3 or TRBV12-4 to TRBJ2-1; D possibly matches TRBD1 or TRBD2 (6 bases each). V lost 2 bases and J 5 bases, leaving 22 bases between the germline ends. This CDR3 spans 18 amino acids.

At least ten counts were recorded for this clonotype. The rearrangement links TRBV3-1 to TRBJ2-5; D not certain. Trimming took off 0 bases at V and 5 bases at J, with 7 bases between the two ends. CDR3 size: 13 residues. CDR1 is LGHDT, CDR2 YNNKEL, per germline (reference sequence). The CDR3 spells CASSQDRVETQYF. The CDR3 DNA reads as TGTGCCAGCAGCCAAGATCGGGTGGAGACCCAGTACTTC.

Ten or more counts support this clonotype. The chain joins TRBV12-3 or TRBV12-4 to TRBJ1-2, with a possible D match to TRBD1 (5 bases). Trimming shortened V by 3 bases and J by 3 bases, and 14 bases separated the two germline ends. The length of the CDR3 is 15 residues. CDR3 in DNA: TGTGCCAGCAGTTTTGGGGCGATCTACGACTATGGCTACACCTTC. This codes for CASSFGAIYDYGYTF.

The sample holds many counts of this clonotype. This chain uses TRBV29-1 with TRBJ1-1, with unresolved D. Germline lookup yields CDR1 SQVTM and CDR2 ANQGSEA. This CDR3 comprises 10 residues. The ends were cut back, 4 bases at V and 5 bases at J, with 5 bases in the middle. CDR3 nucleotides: TGCAGCGTTGGATTGACTGAAGCTTTCTTT. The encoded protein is CSVGLTEAFF. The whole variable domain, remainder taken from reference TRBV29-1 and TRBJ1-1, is SAVISQKPSRDICQRGTSLTIQCQVDSQVTMMFWYRQQPGQSLTLIATANQGSEATYESGFVIDKFPISRPNLTFSTLTVSNMSPEDSSIYLCSVGLTEAFFGQGTRLTVV.

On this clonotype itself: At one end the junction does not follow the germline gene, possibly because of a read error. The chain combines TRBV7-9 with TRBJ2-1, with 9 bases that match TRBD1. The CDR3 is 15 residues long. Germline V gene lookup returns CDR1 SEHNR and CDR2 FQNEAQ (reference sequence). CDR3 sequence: CAGSLYGTGHNEQFF. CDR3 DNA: TGTGCCGGCAGCTTGTACGGGACAGGGCACAATGAGCAGTTCTTC.